This T cell receptor (beta chain) appears in the sequencing data of a study of CD8+ T cells in alopecia areata (dated by TCRdb to about 2018). The study in broad terms: Treated patients were enrolled in an open-label pilot trial of oral tofacitinib at 5 to 10 mg twice daily for moderate-to-severe alopecia areata. Tofacitinib was administered for 6 to 18 months, and 6 months of follow-up off drug were then conducted to assess delayed response and recurrence. The study used high-throughput TCRbeta sequencing to examine T cell clonal expansion in alopecia areata, in both the C3H/HeJ mouse model and human patients. Human TCRbeta sequencing covered scalp tissue and sorted CD4+ and CD8+ peripheral blood T cells from patchy and totalis/universalis alopecia areata patients and healthy controls. Patients on tofacitinib were biopsied at baseline and after 4 and 24 weeks of treatment, and several of the patients also had a later scalp biopsy. Clonality in the scalp was compared among normal scalp (n=4), patchy alopecia areata scalp (n=8), and alopecia totalis/universalis scalp (n=8). The RNA source kit depended on sample type: the PAXgene miRNA kit for fixed scalp, the miRNeasy kit for PBMCs, and the RNeasy kit for mouse skin. immunoSEQ multiplex PCR using 35 Vbeta forward primers and 13 Jbeta reverse primers was used to amplify TCRbeta CDR3 regions. Study-wide conclusions, independent of this receptor: Unlike mouse skin, which is dominated by gammadelta T cells, normal human skin has resident alphabeta T cells that are also sequenced, and this complicates analysis of the scalp TCR repertoire. Compared with mice, TCR sequences shared between patients were less clear, possibly partly because of HLA diversity across the patient population. Higher clonality and more expanded CD8+ clones were observed in lesional scalp than in normal scalp, particularly in alopecia totalis/universalis, a finding suggestive of antigenic drive.

On this clone itself: The target of this receptor is not known. No base quality values were provided; no much bigger clone lies one nucleotide off.

The sample's time point, from its label and the paper: baseline before oral tofacitinib. Lesional scalp punch biopsies and peripheral blood were collected from alopecia areata patients. After PBMCs were isolated by density centrifugation and stained for CD3, CD4 and CD8, a FACSAria was used to sort CD4+ and CD8+ T cells. The library relied on the immunoSEQ multiplex PCR assay. RNA was extracted from all samples and reverse transcribed into cDNA, which served as template for TCR sequencing. First-strand cDNA was synthesized using SuperScript III with a 2:1 mix of oligo-dT and random hexamers. A synthetic immune receptor repertoire was used to measure amplification bias, and any remaining bias was corrected computationally. Regarding the original processing steps: Raw reads were preprocessed to remove errors, and CDR3 was defined by IMGT conventions from the conserved cysteine to phenylalanine. Clonality was calculated as 1 minus Shannon entropy normalized by log2 of the number of productive unique TCRs. Whether each scalp clone was CD4 or CD8 was inferred by checking scalp TCRbeta sequences against the CD4 and CD8 repertoires from sorted blood. TCRdb carries this immuneACCESS record with in-frame sequences only. Its versions omit some clonotypes, under half of them owing to an unresolved V gene in the studies checked, with the rest unexplained. V and J calls and clone size come straight from that table; D and trimming were deduced from the DNA. The table for this sample lists 150,000 or so clones; 50% to 65% of them were counted only once. The ten largest make up less than 20% of the sample.

The TCR comes from a human donor with alopecia areata. The specimen was CD8+ T cells sorted from blood, collected at week 0.

The sequenced DNA is TGTGCCAGTATGAGCCGAACGACCTACGAGCAGTACTTC. Translated, it reads CASMSRTTYEQYF. The chain couples TRBV19 to TRBJ2-7; too little of a D gene remains to name it. There are 13 amino acids in the CDR3, from cysteine to phenylalanine inclusive. CDR3 DNA is the only sequence kept; it has 39 bases, read in frame from the first base. V is cut by 7 bases and J by 2 bases, and the space between the germline ends is 12 bases. From the germline V gene (reference sequence), CDR1 is LNHDA and CDR2 is SQIVND.